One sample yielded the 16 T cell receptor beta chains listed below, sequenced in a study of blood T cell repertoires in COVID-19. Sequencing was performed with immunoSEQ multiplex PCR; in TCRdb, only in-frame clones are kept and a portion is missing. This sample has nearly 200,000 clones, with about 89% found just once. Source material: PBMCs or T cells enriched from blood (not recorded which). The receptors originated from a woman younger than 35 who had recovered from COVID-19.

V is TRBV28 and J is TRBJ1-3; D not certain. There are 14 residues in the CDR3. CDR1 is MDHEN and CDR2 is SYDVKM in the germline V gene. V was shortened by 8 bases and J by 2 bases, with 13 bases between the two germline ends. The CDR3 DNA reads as TGTGCCAGCTCAATCGGGGTACCTGGAAACACCATATATTTT. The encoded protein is CASSIGVPGNTIYF.

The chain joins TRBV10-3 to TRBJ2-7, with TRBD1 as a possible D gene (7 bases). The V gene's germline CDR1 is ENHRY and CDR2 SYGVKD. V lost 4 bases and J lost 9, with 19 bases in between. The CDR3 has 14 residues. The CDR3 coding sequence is TGTGCCATCAGTGGCGGGACAGAAGGGGATCGGCAGTACTTC. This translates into CAISGGTEGDRQYF.

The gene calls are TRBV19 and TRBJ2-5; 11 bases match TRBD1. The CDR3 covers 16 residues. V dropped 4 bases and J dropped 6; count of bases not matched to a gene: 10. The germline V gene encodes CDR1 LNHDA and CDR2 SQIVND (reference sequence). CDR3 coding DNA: TGTGCCAGTAGTAGGACAGGGGGCGCCGGGCGGAAGACCCAGTACTTC. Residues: CASSRTGGAGRKTQYF.

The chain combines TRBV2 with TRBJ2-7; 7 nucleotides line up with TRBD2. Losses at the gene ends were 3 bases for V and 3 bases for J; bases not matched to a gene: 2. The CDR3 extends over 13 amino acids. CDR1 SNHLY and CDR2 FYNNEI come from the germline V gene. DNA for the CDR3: TGTGCCAGCAGTGAGACTAGCTTCTACGAGCAGTACTTC. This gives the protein CASSETSFYEQYF.

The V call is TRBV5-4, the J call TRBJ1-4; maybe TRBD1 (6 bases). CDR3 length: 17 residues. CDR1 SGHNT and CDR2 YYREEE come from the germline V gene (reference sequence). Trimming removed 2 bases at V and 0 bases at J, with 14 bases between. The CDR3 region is CASSLIGGLSTNEKLFF. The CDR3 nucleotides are TGTGCCAGCAGCTTAATCGGGGGGCTTTCAACTAATGAAAAACTGTTTTTT.

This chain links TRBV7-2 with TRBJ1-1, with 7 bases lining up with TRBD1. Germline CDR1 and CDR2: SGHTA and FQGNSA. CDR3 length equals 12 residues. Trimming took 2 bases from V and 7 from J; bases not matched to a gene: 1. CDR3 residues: CASSLTGDEAFF. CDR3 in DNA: TGTGCCAGCAGCTTAACAGGGGATGAAGCTTTCTTT.

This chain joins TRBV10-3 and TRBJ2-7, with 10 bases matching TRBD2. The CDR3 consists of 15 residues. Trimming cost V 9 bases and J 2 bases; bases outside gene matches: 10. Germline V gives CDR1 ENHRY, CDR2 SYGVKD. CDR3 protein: CAIGHGLAETYEQYF. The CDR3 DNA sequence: TGTGCCATTGGACACGGACTAGCGGAAACCTACGAGCAGTACTTC.

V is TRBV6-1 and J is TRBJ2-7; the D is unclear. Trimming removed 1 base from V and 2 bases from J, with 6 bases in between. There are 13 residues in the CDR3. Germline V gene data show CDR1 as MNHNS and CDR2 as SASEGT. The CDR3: CASSEGPAYEQYF. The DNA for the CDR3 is TGTGCCAGCAGTGAAGGGCCAGCCTACGAGCAGTACTTC.

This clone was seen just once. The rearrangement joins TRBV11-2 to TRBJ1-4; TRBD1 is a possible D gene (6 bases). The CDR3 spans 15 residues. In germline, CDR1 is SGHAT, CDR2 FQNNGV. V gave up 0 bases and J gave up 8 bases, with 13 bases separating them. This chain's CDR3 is CASSLDYRVREKLFF. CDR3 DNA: TGTGCCAGCAGCTTAGATTACAGGGTGCGCGAAAAACTGTTTTTT. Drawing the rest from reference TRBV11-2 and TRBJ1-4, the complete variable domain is EAGVAQSPRYKIIEKRQSVAFWCNPISGHATLYWYQQILGQGPKLLIQFQNNGVVDDSQLPKDRFSAERLKGVDSTLKIQPAKLEDSAVYLCASSLDYRVREKLFFGSGTQLSVL.

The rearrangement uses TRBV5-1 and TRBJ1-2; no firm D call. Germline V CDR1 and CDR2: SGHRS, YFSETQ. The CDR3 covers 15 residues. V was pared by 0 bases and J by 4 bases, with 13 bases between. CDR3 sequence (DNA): TGCGCCAGCAGCTTGGTCCCAGGCCTAACCTATGGCTACACCTTC. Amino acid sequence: CASSLVPGLTYGYTF.

DNA of the CDR3: TGTGCCAGCGCCCGCGGGGTTTCCTACGAGCAGTACTTC. Translated: CASARGVSYEQYF. V gene TRBV9 combines with J gene TRBJ2-7, with a weak D call TRBD2 (6 bases). This CDR3 is built from 13 residues. CDR1 is SGDLS, CDR2 YYNGEE, per germline. The ends were cut back, 7 bases at V and 1 base at J, with 12 bases in the middle.

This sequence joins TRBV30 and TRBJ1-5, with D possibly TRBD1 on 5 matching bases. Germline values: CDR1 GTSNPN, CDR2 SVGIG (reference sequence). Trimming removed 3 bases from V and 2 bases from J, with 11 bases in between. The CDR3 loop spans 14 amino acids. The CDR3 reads CAWRGPGRNQPQHF. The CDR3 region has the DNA TGTGCCTGGAGGGGGCCAGGGCGCAATCAGCCCCAGCATTTT.

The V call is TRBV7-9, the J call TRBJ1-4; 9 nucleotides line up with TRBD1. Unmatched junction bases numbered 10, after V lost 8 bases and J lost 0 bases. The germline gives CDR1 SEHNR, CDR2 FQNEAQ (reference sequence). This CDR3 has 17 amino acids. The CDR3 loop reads CASSRDRAPTTNEKLFF. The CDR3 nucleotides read TGTGCCAGCTCCCGGGACAGGGCACCTACAACTAATGAAAAACTGTTTTTT.

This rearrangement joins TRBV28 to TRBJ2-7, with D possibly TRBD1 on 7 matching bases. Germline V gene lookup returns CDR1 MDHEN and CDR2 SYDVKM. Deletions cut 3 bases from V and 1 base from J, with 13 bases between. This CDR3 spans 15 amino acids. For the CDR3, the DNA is TGTGCCAGCAGTTTCGGCGCAGGGGGGTCCTACGAGCAGTACTTC. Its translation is CASSFGAGGSYEQYF.

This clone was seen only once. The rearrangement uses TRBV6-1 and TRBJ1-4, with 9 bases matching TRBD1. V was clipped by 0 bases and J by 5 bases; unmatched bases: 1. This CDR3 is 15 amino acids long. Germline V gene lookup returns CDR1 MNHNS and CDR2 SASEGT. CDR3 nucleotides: TGTGCCAGCAGTGAAGCTGGGACAGGGAATGAAAAACTGTTTTTT. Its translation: CASSEAGTGNEKLFF.

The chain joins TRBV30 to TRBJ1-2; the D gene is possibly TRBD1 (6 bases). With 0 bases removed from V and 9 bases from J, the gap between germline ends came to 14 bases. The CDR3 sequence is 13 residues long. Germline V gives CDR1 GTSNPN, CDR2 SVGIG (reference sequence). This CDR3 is CAWSVRGAARYTF. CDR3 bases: TGTGCCTGGAGTGTACGGGGGGCAGCGCGCTACACCTTC.